This record looks at one TCR beta chain sequence and its context. This record comes from a study of control samples from healthy donors and cancer patients. Sequencing used immunoSEQ multiplex PCR; TCRdb keeps in-frame clones, though not all of them. The data contain about 120,000 clones, approximately 91% of them singletons. J lost 1 base, V lost 5 bases, and 5 bases had no gene match. The CDR3 length is 15 residues. The germline V gene has CDR1 MNHNY and CDR2 SVGAGI (reference sequence). Source material: blood. The chain employs TRBV6-6 and TRBJ2-3, with TRBD2 matching over 8 bases. The sequence came from a woman younger than 30 in good health. The CDR3 is CASSQLLAGTDTQYF. The CDR3 coding sequence is TGTGCCAGCAGTCAGCTACTAGCGGGCACAGATACGCAGTATTTT.